One and the same sample provided the 31 T cell receptor beta chains below, sequenced in a study of OX40 agonist ivuxolimab in advanced cancers. TCRdb's copy holds only in-frame clones and misses some; the assay was immunoSEQ multiplex PCR. Among about 110,000 clones listed, 80% to 95% were seen once. The sequencing here drew on CD4+ or CD8+ T cells sorted from blood, taken in a trial of the OX40 agonist ivuxolimab. These receptors were obtained from an adult with an advanced solid tumor such as melanoma, head and neck, liver or kidney cancer.

The rearrangement links TRBV6-1 to TRBJ1-1, with D maybe TRBD1 (6 bases). Germline CDR1 is MNHNS and CDR2 is SASEGT. The V gene lost 3 bases and the J gene lost 11 bases, with 19 bases spanning the gap. This CDR3 region has 14 residues. The CDR3 DNA reads as TGTGCCAGCAGTGAGGTTCTTCCGGGGGGGCCTGCTTTCTTT. This encodes CASSEVLPGGPAFF.

The CDR3 spells CASSLDTGSDTQYF. Written as DNA, the CDR3 is TGCGCCAGCAGCTTGGATACAGGGTCAGATACGCAGTATTTT. J is TRBJ2-3 and V is TRBV5-1; a weak D match, TRBD1 (6 bases). The V and J ends lost 0 bases and 4 bases respectively, with 9 bases between them. Germline V gene lookup returns CDR1 SGHRS and CDR2 YFSETQ. CDR3 length: 14 amino acids.

This chain connects TRBV5-4 to TRBJ2-1, with 8 bases fitting TRBD1. V dropped 1 base and J dropped 10; count of bases not matched to a gene: 7. This CDR3 comprises 14 residues. In germline, CDR1 is SGHNT, CDR2 YYREEE (reference sequence). CDR3 region: CASSLSQGAREQFF. Written as DNA, the CDR3 is TGTGCCAGCAGCTTGTCCCAGGGGGCAAGGGAGCAGTTCTTC.

V usage is TRBV7-6 and J usage is TRBJ1-4; D perhaps matches TRBD1 (5 bases). This CDR3 is built from 14 residues. V was trimmed by 2 bases and J by 7 bases, leaving 11 bases between them. Germline lookup yields CDR1 SGHVS and CDR2 FNYEAQ. The chain's CDR3 is CASSLRGYGEKLFF. CDR3 bases: TGTGCCAGCAGCTTAAGGGGTTATGGTGAAAAACTGTTTTTT.

The chain is built from TRBV11-2 and TRBJ2-5; 8 bases are shared with TRBD2. Germline V lookup: CDR1 SGHAT, CDR2 FQNNGV. V trimming: 5 bases; J trimming: 5 bases; junction bases outside the gene matches: 1. The CDR3 is made up of 12 amino acids. This CDR3 reads CASSREGETQYF. CDR3 in DNA: TGTGCCAGCAGCCGGGAGGGGGAGACCCAGTACTTC.

This chain uses TRBV6-5 with TRBJ1-2; no clear D gene. The V gene lost 4 bases and the J gene lost 3 bases, with 12 bases spanning the gap. The V gene's germline CDR1 is MNHEY and CDR2 SVGAGI. This CDR3 spans 14 amino acids. CDR3 nucleotide sequence: TGTGCCAGCAGTTCCCCATCTGGTTACTATGGCTACACCTTC. Residues: CASSSPSGYYGYTF.

The V gene is TRBV27, the J gene TRBJ2-7; 7 nucleotides line up with TRBD1. With V trimmed by 4 bases and J by 0 bases, 6 bases remained unmatched. This CDR3 spans 15 amino acids. CDR1 and CDR2 from the germline V gene are MNHEY and SMNVEV (reference sequence). The CDR3: CASSSPGQISYEQYF. The CDR3 DNA is TGTGCCAGCAGTTCGCCGGGACAGATCTCCTACGAGCAGTACTTC.

V gene TRBV7-9 combines with J gene TRBJ1-2, with D possibly being TRBD1 (5 bases). Deletions cut 5 bases from V and 1 base from J, with 11 bases between. The CDR3 is 14 residues long. Germline lookup yields CDR1 SEHNR and CDR2 FQNEAQ (reference sequence). The CDR3 sequence: CASSHSDSNYGYTF. The CDR3 DNA follows: TGTGCCAGCAGCCATTCTGACAGTAACTATGGCTACACCTTC. Drawing the rest from reference TRBV7-9 and TRBJ1-2, the complete variable domain is DTGVSQNPRHKITKRGQNVTFRCDPISEHNRLYWYRQTLGQGPEFLTYFQNEAQLEKSRLLSDRFSAERPKGSFSTLEIQRTEQGDSAMYLCASSHSDSNYGYTFGSGTRLTVV.

CDR3 protein: CASSPGLAQETQYF. Written as DNA, the CDR3 is TGTGCCAGCAGCCCTGGCCTAGCCCAAGAGACCCAGTACTTC. This sequence joins TRBV11-2 and TRBJ2-5, with D perhaps TRBD2 (5 bases). This CDR3 region has 14 residues. CDR1 is SGHAT, CDR2 FQNNGV, per germline. V lost 5 bases and J 1 base, leaving 11 bases between the germline ends. Complete variable domain (other parts from reference TRBV11-2 and TRBJ2-5): EAGVAQSPRYKIIEKRQSVAFWCNPISGHATLYWYQQILGQGPKLLIQFQNNGVVDDSQLPKDRFSAERLKGVDSTLKIQPAKLEDSAVYLCASSPGLAQETQYFGPGTRLLVL.

This clone was seen a handful of times. The rearrangement joins TRBV30 to TRBJ1-1, with D tentatively TRBD1 (5 bases). Germline loops: CDR1 GTSNPN, CDR2 SVGIG (reference sequence). CDR3 length equals 13 residues. Trimming removed 5 bases at V and 0 bases at J, with 10 bases between. The CDR3 loop is CAWAGSLNTEAFF. The CDR3 DNA reads as TGTGCCTGGGCAGGGTCCCTGAACACTGAAGCTTTCTTT.

The chain recombines TRBV19 with TRBJ1-3, with a tentative D call TRBD1 (6 bases). Trimming took off 6 bases at V and 1 base at J, with 10 bases between the two ends. Germline V gene sequence: CDR1 LNHDA, CDR2 SQIVND (reference sequence). The CDR3 runs to 14 residues. In DNA form, the CDR3 reads TGTGCCAGTAGCCTACAGGGTTCTGGAAACACCATATATTTT. Its protein product is CASSLQGSGNTIYF.

The rearrangement links TRBV2 to TRBJ1-1; TRBD1 is a possible D gene (5 bases). The germline V gene encodes CDR1 SNHLY and CDR2 FYNNEI. Between the trimmed V and J ends, which lost 6 bases and 1 base, there was a span of 9 bases. This CDR3 is 13 amino acids long. CDR3 amino acids: CASSETENTEAFF. In DNA form, the CDR3 reads TGTGCCAGCAGCGAGACAGAGAACACTGAAGCTTTCTTT.

The chain is built from TRBV2 and TRBJ2-7; weak D call: TRBD2 (5 bases). The CDR3 is 13 amino acids. V lost 6 bases to trimming and J lost 6 bases, with 15 bases between them. The V gene's germline CDR1 is SNHLY and CDR2 FYNNEI. The CDR3 DNA reads as TGTGCCAGCAGAAAGGATCTAGCAGGCGAGCAGTACTTC. Translating gives CASRKDLAGEQYF.

This chain joins TRBV5-1 and TRBJ2-3, with TRBD2 identical over 8 bases. CDR1 and CDR2 from the germline V gene are SGHRS and YFSETQ. The J segment lost 3 bases and the V segment lost 0 bases, leaving 6 bases of the junction unmatched. This CDR3 contains 16 residues. The CDR3 loop reads CASSLESSGPTDTQYF. The CDR3 DNA is TGCGCCAGCAGCTTGGAGTCTAGCGGGCCTACAGATACGCAGTATTTT.

The chain uses TRBV30 and TRBJ1-4; D not certain. CDR3 length equals 14 residues. The V end was cut by 0 bases, the J end by 0 bases, with 5 bases between. Germline V lookup: CDR1 GTSNPN, CDR2 SVGIG (reference sequence). CDR3 region: CAWSVMSTNEKLFF. CDR3 DNA sequence: TGTGCCTGGAGTGTTATGTCAACTAATGAAAAACTGTTTTTT.

There are a few counts of this clone. The chain's CDR3 is CASSYLPGLAGELFF. The DNA of the CDR3 is TGCGCCAGCAGCTACCTCCCCGGATTGGCCGGGGAGCTGTTTTTT. The chain couples TRBV5-1 to TRBJ2-2; D gene ambiguous. There are 15 residues in the CDR3. The V end lost 3 bases, the J end lost 6 bases, and 15 bases lay between the germline ends. Germline V CDR1 and CDR2: SGHRS, YFSETQ.

The chain recombines TRBV5-5 with TRBJ1-2; no definite D call. V shed 1 base and J shed 8 bases, with 12 bases lying between them. CDR1 is SGHKS, CDR2 YYEKEE, per germline (reference sequence). The CDR3 is made up of 13 amino acids. The CDR3 nucleotides read TGTGCCAGCAGCTTGTCTCAACTCCGGGGCTACACCTTC. Its translation: CASSLSQLRGYTF. Drawing the rest from reference TRBV5-5 and TRBJ1-2, the complete variable domain is DAGVTQSPTHLIKTRGQQVTLRCSPISGHKSVSWYQQVLGQGPQFIFQYYEKEERGRGNFPDRFSARQFPNYSSELNVNALLLGDSALYLCASSLSQLRGYTFGSGTRLTVV.

V usage is TRBV6-1 and J usage is TRBJ2-7, with 13 positions matching TRBD2. Trimming removed 5 bases from V and 4 bases from J; junction bases left unmatched: 5. The CDR3 extends over 15 amino acids. Germline loops: CDR1 MNHNS, CDR2 SASEGT. The CDR3 DNA follows: TGTGCCAGCAGTTCCCGACTAGCGGGGGGTTACGAGCAGTACTTC. The encoded protein is CASSSRLAGGYEQYF.

This rearrangement joins TRBV7-6 to TRBJ2-1, with 8 bases matching TRBD2. Germline V lookup: CDR1 SGHVS, CDR2 FNYEAQ. V was clipped by 1 base and J by 3 bases; unmatched bases: 11. The CDR3 runs to 18 residues. This CDR3 reads CASSLDTREGIGYNEQFF. Here the CDR3 DNA reads TGTGCCAGCAGCTTAGATACCCGGGAGGGTATTGGCTACAATGAGCAGTTCTTC.

The chain combines TRBV6-6 with TRBJ1-2; D gene unclear. This CDR3 comprises 15 residues. Germline CDR1 and CDR2: MNHNY and SVGAGI (reference sequence). The germline V and J ends were trimmed by 6 bases and 5 bases, with 19 bases remaining between them. The CDR3 spells CASRTDLGRLYGYTF. Here the CDR3 DNA reads TGTGCCAGCAGAACAGACCTCGGACGTCTATATGGCTACACCTTC.

V usage is TRBV6-5 and J usage is TRBJ2-7, with no clear D. Germline V CDR1 and CDR2: MNHEY, SVGAGI. V gave up 6 bases and J gave up 7 bases, with 22 bases separating them. The length of the CDR3 is 15 residues. DNA for the CDR3: TGTGCCAGCAGCCATCCGTCGGACGGGTCTGGGGAGCAGTACTTC. Amino acids: CASSHPSDGSGEQYF.

This chain links TRBV6-5 with TRBJ1-5; unclear D gene. The V end was cut by 0 bases, the J end by 6 bases, with 9 bases between. Germline CDR1 and CDR2: MNHEY and SVGAGI. The CDR3 loop spans 14 amino acids. The CDR3 protein is CASSYSTGTQPQHF. The CDR3 coding sequence is TGTGCCAGCAGTTACTCCACCGGCACTCAGCCCCAGCATTTT.

The chain has TRBV11-2 and TRBJ2-3; TRBD1 aligns across 7 bases. CDR1 is SGHAT and CDR2 is FQNNGV in the germline V gene. V gave up 4 bases and J gave up 3 bases; unmatched junction bases: 4. CDR3 length: 14 amino acids. Written as DNA, the CDR3 is TGTGCCAGCAGCTCAGACAGGGTGACAGATACGCAGTATTTT. Protein product: CASSSDRVTDTQYF.

The CDR3 here is CASRHAAVDYNEQFF. The CDR3 DNA reads TGTGCCAGCAGACATGCCGCCGTCGACTACAATGAGCAGTTCTTC. The chain is built from TRBV28 and TRBJ2-1; D remains unclear. V lost 6 bases and J lost 3, with 15 bases in between. The CDR3 sequence is 15 residues long. Germline CDR1 and CDR2: MDHEN and SYDVKM. Drawing the rest from reference TRBV28 and TRBJ2-1, the complete variable domain is DVKVTQSSRYLVKRTGEKVFLECVQDMDHENMFWYRQDPGLGLRLIYFSYDVKMKEKGDIPEGYSVSREKKERFSLILESASTNQTSMYLCASRHAAVDYNEQFFGPGTRLTVL.

V usage is TRBV10-3 and J usage is TRBJ1-1; TRBD1 aligns across 9 bases. The CDR3 is 15 residues long. The junction had 7 bases not matched to a gene; V was cut back by 7 bases and J by 1 base. Germline CDR1 reads ENHRY; CDR2 reads SYGVKD. The CDR3 reads CAINAPDRGNTEAFF. CDR3 sequence (DNA): TGTGCCATCAATGCCCCGGACAGGGGGAACACTGAAGCTTTCTTT.

This clone turned up a few times. The rearrangement joins TRBV7-3 to TRBJ1-5; 8 positions agree with TRBD1. V was clipped by 5 bases and J by 0 bases; unmatched bases: 15. There are 19 residues in the CDR3. The germline V gene encodes CDR1 SGHTA and CDR2 FQGTGA. The CDR3 DNA is TGTGCCAGCAGCGACCCGGGACAGGAAAGAATGGGTAGCAATCAGCCCCAGCATTTT. Protein sequence: CASSDPGQERMGSNQPQHF.

This clone was recorded once. A read error may account for a junction end that differs from germline. CDR3 nucleotide sequence: TGTGCTAGCAGCTTAGCGCCGGGGGGACGGTCGTCCGGGGAGCTGTTTTTT. As protein: CASSLAPGGRSSGELFF. This rearrangement joins TRBV7-7 to TRBJ2-2, with TRBD2 matching over 7 bases. The germline V gene has CDR1 SSHAT and CDR2 FNYEAQ (reference sequence). CDR3 length equals 17 residues. Using reference TRBV7-7 and TRBJ2-2 for the parts outside the CDR3, the full variable domain is GAGVSQSPRYKVTKRGQDVTLRCDPISSHATLYWYQQALGQGPEFLTYFNYEAQPDKSGLPSDRFSAERPEGSISTLTIQRTEQRDSAMYRCASSLAPGGRSSGELFFGEGSRLTVL.

The rearrangement joins TRBV11-3 to TRBJ2-5; 7 bases are shared with TRBD1. The CDR3 is 13 amino acids. V shed 2 bases, J shed 5 bases, and the junction held 2 bases outside the gene matches. Germline CDR1 is SGHNT and CDR2 is YENEEA. The CDR3 DNA reads as TGTGCCAGCAGCTTACAGGGGGTTGAGACCCAGTACTTC. Translation gives CASSLQGVETQYF. The variable domain in full, completed from reference TRBV11-3 and TRBJ2-5, reads EAGVVQSPRYKIIEKKQPVAFWCNPISGHNTLYWYLQNLGQGPELLIRYENEEAVDDSQLPKDRFSAERLKGVDSTLKIQPAELGDSAVYLCASSLQGVETQYFGPGTRLLVL.

DNA for the CDR3: TGTGCCAGCAGTTTTGGGACTAGCGGAATCTACGAGCAGTACTTC. It encodes CASSFGTSGIYEQYF. The chain has TRBV27 and TRBJ2-7; 11 bases align to TRBD2. CDR1 MNHEY and CDR2 SMNVEV come from the germline V gene (reference sequence). Trimming cost V 3 bases and J 3 bases; bases outside gene matches: 4. CDR3 length: 15 amino acids.

This clone has only one observation. The chain employs TRBV7-2 and TRBJ1-2; D not certain. Germline-derived CDR1 and CDR2 are SGHTA and FQGNSA. V lost 1 base and J 0 bases, leaving 9 bases between the germline ends. There are 15 residues in the CDR3. The CDR3 sequence is CASSLVDGTNYGYTF. DNA for the CDR3: TGTGCCAGCAGCTTAGTTGACGGAACTAACTATGGCTACACCTTC.

Remarks on this clone: The same CDR3 is also encoded by other DNA sequences in this sample. CDR3 sequence reads: CAWSVKETQYF. CDR3 nucleotide sequence: TGTGCCTGGAGTGTTAAAGAGACCCAGTACTTC. The chain combines TRBV30 with TRBJ2-5; D is uncertain. The CDR3 consists of 11 residues. The V gene's germline CDR1 is GTSNPN and CDR2 SVGIG (reference sequence). The germline V and J ends were trimmed by 0 bases and 3 bases, with 2 bases remaining between them.